Shown below are 30 T cell receptor beta chains from a single sample sequenced in a study of blood T cells in healthy people across ages. It was with a sample-barcoded 5' primer and a J-beta primer mix that a second PCR of about 6 to 11 cycles was run. TCRdb reprocessed the 5' RACE reads with MiXCR, giving one entry per CDR3 protein. The sample carries over 1,300,000 distinct CDR3 sequences, 55% to 75% recorded once. Source material: blood. These receptors came from a man younger than 30 in good health.

V is TRBV3-1 and J is TRBJ1-2; D is unclear. The CDR3 contains 14 residues. Per germline, CDR1 LGHDT and CDR2 YNNKEL (reference sequence). The ends were cut back, 2 bases at V and 1 base at J, with 8 bases in the middle. CDR3 in DNA: TGTGCCAGCAGCCAACTTAGGAATAACTATGGCTACACCTTC. The encoded protein is CASSQLRNNYGYTF.

The chain employs TRBV18 and TRBJ2-3; no reliable D call. The V gene lost 2 bases and the J gene lost 0 bases, with 9 bases spanning the gap. Germline lookup yields CDR1 KGHSH and CDR2 LQKENI. The CDR3 is 15 amino acids. The CDR3 here is CASSPTTRSTDTQYF. The CDR3 DNA reads TGTGCCAGCTCACCAACGACCCGTAGCACAGATACGCAGTATTTT.

The V call is TRBV4-2, the J call TRBJ2-1, with 15 bases fitting TRBD2. V lost 0 bases and J lost 9; bases outside the gene matches: 3. The CDR3 loop spans 16 amino acids. The germline V gene has CDR1 LGHNA and CDR2 YNFKEQ. The CDR3 is CASSQEMGLAGGEQFF. CDR3 coding DNA: TGTGCCAGCAGCCAAGAAATGGGACTAGCGGGAGGTGAGCAGTTCTTC.

The chain recombines TRBV6-1 with TRBJ2-4, with 8 positions matching TRBD2. The J call may be wrong; the DNA end is better matched by TRBJ2-7. This CDR3 is 16 amino acids long. Germline V gene sequence: CDR1 MNHNS, CDR2 SASEGT. The CDR3 protein is CASSEGIWTSLYEQYF. In DNA, the CDR3 is TGTGCCAGCAGTGAAGGTATATGGACTAGCTTGTACGAGCAGTACTTC.

The chain links TRBV4-3 to TRBJ2-1, with 8 bases fitting TRBD1. J gave up 6 bases and V 0 bases, and 7 bases lay outside the gene matches. Germline V gene sequence: CDR1 LGHNA, CDR2 YSLEER. This CDR3 spans 16 amino acids. The CDR3 loop reads CASSQDLQGAVNEQFF. For the CDR3, the DNA is TGCGCCAGCAGCCAAGATCTGCAGGGGGCTGTCAATGAGCAGTTCTTC.

The V gene is TRBV6-6, the J gene TRBJ2-2; no reliable D call. The germline V gene encodes CDR1 MNHNY and CDR2 SVGAGI (reference sequence). This CDR3 comprises 15 residues. With 2 bases removed from V and 2 bases from J, the gap between germline ends came to 9 bases. CDR3 coding DNA: TGTGCCAGCAGTTACCCGAGGCTCAACACCGGGGAGCTGTTTTTT. Amino acids: CASSYPRLNTGELFF.

The chain employs TRBV5-1 and TRBJ2-1; D is uncertain. CDR3 length: 16 residues. V lost 4 bases, J lost 10 bases, and 24 bases lay in between. CDR1 is SGHRS and CDR2 is YFSETQ in the germline V gene. Here the CDR3 DNA reads TGCGCCAGCAGCCCCCTGAGAGGATCCTCGGCCCTGGAGCAGTTCTTC. Translated: CASSPLRGSSALEQFF.

The chain is built from TRBV10-3 and TRBJ1-1; D is undetermined. CDR3 length: 18 residues. V gave up 2 bases and J gave up 0 bases, with 19 bases separating them. The V gene's germline CDR1 is ENHRY and CDR2 SYGVKD. CDR3 DNA sequence: TGTGCCATCAGTGAGCGACCCGGGCGACGCAGAGTGAACACTGAAGCTTTCTTT. Translating it yields CAISERPGRRRVNTEAFF.

V is TRBV20-1 and J is TRBJ2-4; no definite D call. The end of the DNA fits TRBJ2-7 better, so the J call may be wrong. There are 13 residues in the CDR3. Per germline, CDR1 DFQATT and CDR2 SNEGSKA (reference sequence). Here the CDR3 reads CSATRMGSTEQYF. In nucleotides, the CDR3 is TGCAGTGCCACCCGCATGGGATCAACCGAGCAGTACTTC.

The chain joins TRBV27 to TRBJ1-2, with D unclear. V lost 3 bases to trimming and J lost 8 bases, with 13 bases between them. The CDR3 contains 13 residues. Germline V CDR1 and CDR2: MNHEY, SMNVEV (reference sequence). The CDR3 reads CASSFTLGSGYTF. The DNA of the CDR3 is TGTGCCAGCAGTTTCACTTTGGGAAGCGGCTACACCTTC.

The chain employs TRBV20-1 and TRBJ2-1; 7 nucleotides match TRBD1. The CDR3 extends over 13 amino acids. V was pared by 7 bases and J by 7 bases, with 10 bases of the junction left unmatched. From germline, CDR1 is DFQATT and CDR2 SNEGSKA (reference sequence). CDR3 sequence: CSGDDREQNEQFF. For the CDR3, the DNA is TGCAGTGGGGACGACAGGGAACAAAATGAGCAGTTCTTC.

The rearrangement links TRBV29-1 to TRBJ2-1; D might be TRBD1 (8 bases). This CDR3 spans 13 amino acids. Trimming left V 6 bases short and J 9 bases short, with 18 bases between. Germline assignment: CDR1 SQVTM and CDR2 ANQGSEA. CDR3 sequence (DNA): TGCAGCGTAGGACAGGGAGGGATCGGTGAGCAGTTCTTC. This sequence encodes CSVGQGGIGEQFF.

Concerning this clonotype: An end of the junction differs from the germline gene, which may be a read error. The chain employs TRBV4-3 and TRBJ2-2; D perhaps matches TRBD1 (6 bases). The CDR3 runs to 15 residues. Germline assignment: CDR1 LGHNA and CDR2 YSLEER. The CDR3 here is CASSQRTENTEELFF. DNA of the CDR3: TGCGCCAGCAGCCAGAGGACAGAGAACACCGAGGAGCTGTTTTTT.

As to this clonotype: The junction departs from germline at one end; a sequencing error may be responsible. The chain joins TRBV5-1 to TRBJ2-1; 7 nucleotides agree with TRBD1. The CDR3 totals 15 residues. CDR1 SGHRS and CDR2 YFSETQ come from the germline V gene. CDR3 nucleotide sequence: TGCACCAGCAGCTTTAGGGACAGCTCCTACAATGAGCAGTTCTTC. Translation gives CTSSFRDSSYNEQFF.

The gene calls are TRBV29-1 and TRBJ2-1; D gene unclear. The CDR3 has 14 amino acids. V was trimmed by 5 bases and J by 2 bases, leaving 13 bases between them. Germline assignment: CDR1 SQVTM and CDR2 ANQGSEA. CDR3 in amino acids: CSVRNQNTYNEQFF. In DNA form, the CDR3 reads TGCAGCGTTCGGAACCAAAACACCTACAATGAGCAGTTCTTC.

This clonotype was seen a single time. This rearrangement joins TRBV4-1 to TRBJ1-2; a possible D gene is TRBD1 (6 bases). CDR3 size: 14 residues. The germline CDR1 and CDR2 sequences are MGHRA and YSYEKL. The V and J ends lost 0 bases and 7 bases respectively, with 12 bases between them. CDR3 residues: CASSQDLVRGGYTF. The CDR3 bases are TGCGCCAGCAGCCAAGATCTCGTCAGGGGTGGCTACACCTTC.

This rearrangement joins TRBV12-3 or TRBV12-4 to TRBJ2-5; possibly TRBD1 or TRBD2 for D (5 bases each). The J call is in doubt because the DNA end fits TRBJ2-7 better. This CDR3 has 14 amino acids. CDR3 amino acids: CASSSGTEAYEQYF. The DNA of the CDR3 is TGTGCCAGCAGTTCAGGGACCGAAGCCTACGAGCAGTACTTC.

This clonotype was picked up a small number of times. The genes are TRBV29-1 and TRBJ2-4, with unresolved D. The last part of the DNA fits TRBJ2-7 better; the J call may be wrong. CDR1 SQVTM and CDR2 ANQGSEA come from the germline V gene. This CDR3 has 14 residues. The CDR3, as DNA: TGCAGCGTTGTAGAACCCCCACTAATGTACGAGCAGTACTTC. Its translation is CSVVEPPLMYEQYF.

The genes are TRBV20-1 and TRBJ2-7; D might be TRBD1 (5 bases). Germline CDR1 reads DFQATT; CDR2 reads SNEGSKA (reference sequence). The CDR3 length is 12 residues. V was cut by 4 bases and J by 7 bases, with 14 bases left in between. For the CDR3, the DNA is TGCAGTGCTACGTGGGGCTACAATGAGCAGTACTTC. Protein product: CSATWGYNEQYF.

This clonotype was counted a few times. The J gene is TRBJ2-2, the V gene TRBV6-5; a weak D match, TRBD2 (5 bases). Germline V gives CDR1 MNHEY, CDR2 SVGAGI. The V gene lost 5 bases and the J gene lost 6 bases, with 10 bases spanning the gap. The CDR3 totals 13 residues. CDR3 nucleotide sequence: TGTGCCAGCAGTCGCGGGTCCCCCGGGGAGCTGTTTTTT. Translation: CASSRGSPGELFF.

This rearrangement joins TRBV27 to TRBJ1-1, with 8 bases fitting TRBD1. CDR1 and CDR2 (germline): MNHEY, SMNVEV (reference sequence). The junction had 5 bases not matched to a gene; V was cut back by 3 bases and J by 8 bases. The CDR3 totals 13 residues. The CDR3 nucleotides are TGTGCCAGCAGTTTCACAGGGGGAAGGGAAGCTTTCTTT. It codes for CASSFTGGREAFF.

The chain joins TRBV28 to TRBJ2-4; D may be TRBD2 (5 bases). Germline V gives CDR1 MDHEN, CDR2 SYDVKM. CDR3 length: 15 amino acids. Deletions cut 3 bases from V and 10 bases from J, with 19 bases between. CDR3 amino acids: CASSFTRSSPGIQYF. The CDR3 DNA follows: TGTGCCAGCAGTTTTACCAGGTCCTCCCCGGGGATTCAGTACTTC.

The chain uses TRBV9 and TRBJ2-1, with D possibly being TRBD2 (5 bases). CDR1 and CDR2 (germline): SGDLS, YYNGEE. The CDR3 is made up of 15 amino acids. V gave up 2 bases and J gave up 5 bases, with 14 bases separating them. CDR3 nucleotide sequence: TGTGCCAGCAGCGTCGGGGTAGGCCTAGACAATGAGCAGTTCTTC. It yields the protein CASSVGVGLDNEQFF.

This clonotype was detected a few times. J is TRBJ2-3 and V is TRBV15; D is ambiguous. Germline lookup yields CDR1 LNHNV and CDR2 YYDKDF (reference sequence). The ends were cut back, 0 bases at V and 8 bases at J, with 9 bases in the middle. This CDR3 spans 13 amino acids. The CDR3 coding sequence is TGTGCCACCAGCAGAGATCTTGTCGGTACGCAGTATTTT. Residues: CATSRDLVGTQYF.

The DNA of the CDR3 is TGTGCCAGCAGCGTAGATTACCCGGATACGCAGTATTTT. Amino acid sequence: CASSVDYPDTQYF. V gene TRBV9 combines with J gene TRBJ2-3; the D is unclear. CDR3 length: 13 residues. Germline assignment: CDR1 SGDLS and CDR2 YYNGEE. The V end lost 0 bases, the J end lost 6 bases, and 8 bases lay between the germline ends.

The V and J genes are TRBV2 and TRBJ2-1, with D possibly being TRBD1 (6 bases). The CDR3 totals 14 residues. Germline CDR1 reads SNHLY; CDR2 reads FYNNEI. V lost 9 bases, J lost 0 bases, and 12 bases lay in between. The CDR3: CASTGTSSYNEQFF. The CDR3 bases are TGTGCCAGTACAGGGACCAGCTCCTACAATGAGCAGTTCTTC.

This clonotype was recorded a few times. The chain uses TRBV7-9 and TRBJ1-4; unclear D gene. The V gene's germline CDR1 is SEHNR and CDR2 FQNEAQ (reference sequence). Trimming removed 0 bases from V and 8 bases from J, with 13 bases in between. This CDR3 contains 15 residues. The CDR3 region has the DNA TGTGCCAGCAGCTTAGCGCCTACTCCGGAGGAAAAACTGTTTTTT. Protein product: CASSLAPTPEEKLFF. Combining the CDR3 with reference TRBV7-9 and TRBJ1-4 gives the whole variable domain DTGVSQNPRHKITKRGQNVTFRCDPISEHNRLYWYRQTLGQGPEFLTYFQNEAQLEKSRLLSDRFSAERPKGSFSTLEIQRTEQGDSAMYLCASSLAPTPEEKLFFGSGTQLSVL.

This clonotype was found a few times. J is TRBJ1-6 and V is TRBV5-1; D is unresolved. Germline CDR1 reads SGHRS; CDR2 reads YFSETQ. There are 14 residues in the CDR3. V was pared by 4 bases and J by 10 bases, with 15 bases between. Here the CDR3 DNA reads TGCGCCAGCAGCCCCGACGTGGGATTCTCACCCCTCCACTTT. Translating it yields CASSPDVGFSPLHF. Full variable domain (outside the CDR3, taken from reference TRBV5-1 and TRBJ1-6): KAGVTQTPRYLIKTRGQQVTLSCSPISGHRSVSWYQQTPGQGLQFLFEYFSETQRNKGNFPGRFSGRQFSNSRSEMNVSTLELGDSALYLCASSPDVGFSPLHFGNGTRLTVT.

The V gene is TRBV5-1, the J gene TRBJ2-2, with 7 positions matching TRBD1. Germline CDR1 SGHRS, CDR2 YFSETQ. J lost 4 bases, V lost 4 bases, and 7 bases had no gene match. The CDR3 covers 15 residues. The CDR3 bases are TGCGCCAGCAGCACACCGGGACAGATCACCGGGGAGCTGTTTTTT. It yields the protein CASSTPGQITGELFF.

The chain couples TRBV29-1 to TRBJ1-1, with D perhaps matching TRBD1 (5 bases). The CDR3 sequence is 11 residues long. V lost 7 bases and J 6 bases, leaving 12 bases between the germline ends. Germline lookup yields CDR1 SQVTM and CDR2 ANQGSEA. CDR3 amino acids: CSADVGAEAFF. The CDR3 DNA is TGCAGCGCTGATGTAGGGGCTGAAGCTTTCTTT.